This TCR beta chain appears in the sequencing data of a study of CD8 T cells in Susac syndrome. TCR beta from blood CD8+ and CD4+ T cells was sequenced. Healthy donors acted as controls, with matching for age and sex. FACS enriched CD8+ TEMRA cells, while bulk CD8+ and CD4+ were negatively isolated. The RNA, about 0.45 to 1 ug, was put through reverse transcription using random hexamers. The TCR beta CDR3 was amplified by immunoSEQ multiplex PCR across 54 Vbeta, 13 Jbeta. TCRdb reprocessed the immunoSEQ multiplex PCR reads with MiXCR, giving one entry per CDR3 protein. The sample shows around 150,000 distinct CDR3 sequences, 94% of them seen only once. V lost 5 bases and J 8 bases, leaving 13 bases between the germline ends. Germline V CDR1 and CDR2: SNHLY, FYNNEI. This CDR3 spans 13 amino acids.

The clonotype was recovered from a human donor in good health. This chain joins TRBV2 and TRBJ2-1; D may be TRBD2 (5 bases). Sequences were obtained from CD8+ T cells from PBMCs. The CDR3, as DNA: TGTGCCAGCAGTCAATCTAGCATCGATGAGCAGTTCTTC. Protein product: CASSQSSIDEQFF.